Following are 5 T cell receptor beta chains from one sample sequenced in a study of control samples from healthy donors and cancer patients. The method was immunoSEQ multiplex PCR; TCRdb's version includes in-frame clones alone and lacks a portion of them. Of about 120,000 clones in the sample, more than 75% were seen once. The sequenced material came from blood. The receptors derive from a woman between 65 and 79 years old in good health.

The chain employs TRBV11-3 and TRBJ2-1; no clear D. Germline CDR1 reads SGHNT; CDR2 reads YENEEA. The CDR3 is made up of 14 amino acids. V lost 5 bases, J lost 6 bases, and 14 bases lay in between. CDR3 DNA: TGTGCCAGCAGCCCCGATGGGTATACCAATGAGCAGTTCTTC. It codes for CASSPDGYTNEQFF.

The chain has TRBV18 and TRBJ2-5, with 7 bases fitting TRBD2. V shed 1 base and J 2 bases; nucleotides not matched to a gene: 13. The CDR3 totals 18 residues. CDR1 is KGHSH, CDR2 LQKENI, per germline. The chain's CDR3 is CASSPQVVRGVQQETQYF. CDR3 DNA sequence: TGTGCCAGCTCACCACAAGTCGTACGGGGGGTACAGCAAGAGACCCAGTACTTC. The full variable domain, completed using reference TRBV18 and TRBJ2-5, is NAGVMQNPRHLVRRRGQEARLRCSPMKGHSHVYWYRQLPEEGLKFMVYLQKENIIDESGMPKERFSAEFPKEGPSILRIQQVVRGDSAAYFCASSPQVVRGVQQETQYFGPGTRLLVL.

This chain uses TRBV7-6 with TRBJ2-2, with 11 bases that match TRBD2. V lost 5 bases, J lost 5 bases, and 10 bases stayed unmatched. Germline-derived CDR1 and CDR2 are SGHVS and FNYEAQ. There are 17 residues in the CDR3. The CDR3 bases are TGTGCCAGCAGCAAATCTAGCGGGGGGCCGAGAACCGGGGAGCTGTTTTTT. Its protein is CASSKSSGGPRTGELFF.

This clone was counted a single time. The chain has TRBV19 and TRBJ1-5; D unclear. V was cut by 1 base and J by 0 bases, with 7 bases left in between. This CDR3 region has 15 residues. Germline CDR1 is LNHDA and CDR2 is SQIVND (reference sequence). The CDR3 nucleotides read TGTGCCAGTAGTATAGCTATGTATAGCAATCAGCCCCAGCATTTT. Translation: CASSIAMYSNQPQHF.

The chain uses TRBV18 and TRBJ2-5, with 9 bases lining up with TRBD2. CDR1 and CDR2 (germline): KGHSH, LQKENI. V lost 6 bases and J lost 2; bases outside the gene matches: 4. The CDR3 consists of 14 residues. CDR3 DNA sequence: TGTGCCAGCTCGCGGACTAGCGCTCAAGAGACCCAGTACTTC. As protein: CASSRTSAQETQYF.